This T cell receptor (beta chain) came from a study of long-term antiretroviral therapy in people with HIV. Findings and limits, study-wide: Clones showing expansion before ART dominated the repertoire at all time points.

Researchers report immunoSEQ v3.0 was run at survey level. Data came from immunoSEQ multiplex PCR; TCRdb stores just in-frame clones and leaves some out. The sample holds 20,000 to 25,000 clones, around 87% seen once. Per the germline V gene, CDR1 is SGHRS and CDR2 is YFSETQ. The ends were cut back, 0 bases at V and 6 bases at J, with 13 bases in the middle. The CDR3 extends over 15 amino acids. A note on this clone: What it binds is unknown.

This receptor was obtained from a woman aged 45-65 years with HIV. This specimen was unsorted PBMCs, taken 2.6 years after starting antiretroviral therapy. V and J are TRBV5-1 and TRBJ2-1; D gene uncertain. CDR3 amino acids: CASSLVSVDVNEQFF. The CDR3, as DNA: TGCGCCAGCAGCTTGGTTTCTGTTGACGTCAATGAGCAGTTCTTC.